Reported below is one TCR beta chain. Its cognate antigen has yet to be identified. No much larger clone exists at a distance of one base, and base qualities are not known. Library creation used the immunoSEQ multiplex PCR assay. For TCR sequencing, RNA was extracted from every sample and reverse transcribed into cDNA to serve as template. SuperScript III was used to make first-strand cDNA, primed with a 2:1 mix of oligo-dT and random hexamers. A synthetic immune receptor repertoire was used to measure amplification bias, and any remaining bias was corrected computationally. The original methods were these. Raw reads were preprocessed to remove errors, and CDR3 was defined by IMGT conventions from the conserved cysteine to phenylalanine. Clonality was computed by normalizing Shannon entropy by log2 of the number of productive unique TCRs and subtracting the result from 1. Scalp TCRbeta sequences were cross-referenced with sorted blood CD4 and CD8 repertoires so that the CD4 or CD8 identity of scalp clones could be inferred. TCRdb retrieved this table from immuneACCESS and kept in-frame rearrangements only. Not all clones are present; in checked studies, unresolved V genes account for under half, and no reason is known for the remainder. Clone size and V and J calls were adopted from that table, with D and trimming inferred from the DNA. The sample table lists some 190,000 clones, roughly 70% of them with a count of one. Under 1.5% of the sample lies in the top ten.

The entry originates in a study of CD8+ T cells in alopecia areata (dated by TCRdb to 2016 to 2019). Regarding the complete study: Treated patients were enrolled in an open-label pilot trial of oral tofacitinib at 5 to 10 mg twice daily for moderate-to-severe alopecia areata. Tofacitinib was administered for 6 to 18 months, and 6 months of follow-up off drug were then conducted to assess delayed response and recurrence. For the treated patients, the SALT score, which quantifies what percentage of scalp surface area is affected, served as the measure of disease severity. In both human patients and the C3H/HeJ mouse model, the study applied high-throughput TCRbeta sequencing to look at T cell clonal expansion in alopecia areata. In humans, TCRbeta sequencing was performed on scalp tissue and on sorted CD4+ and CD8+ peripheral blood T cells from healthy controls and from patients with patchy or totalis/universalis alopecia areata. Biopsies were taken from tofacitinib-treated patients at baseline and again at 4 and 24 weeks into treatment, and several of those patients also had a later scalp biopsy. Clonality in the scalp was compared among normal scalp (n=4), patchy alopecia areata scalp (n=8), and alopecia totalis/universalis scalp (n=8). The RNA source kit depended on sample type: the PAXgene miRNA kit for fixed scalp, the miRNeasy kit for PBMCs, and the RNeasy kit for mouse skin. immunoSEQ multiplex PCR using 35 Vbeta forward primers and 13 Jbeta reverse primers was used to amplify TCRbeta CDR3 regions. Findings and caveats that apply to the study as a whole: During tofacitinib treatment, many expanded lesional clones remained in scalp and blood, and this persistence may partly explain relapse after treatment is stopped. Scalp TCR repertoire analysis is complicated because resident alphabeta T cells in normal human skin are also sequenced, whereas mouse skin is dominated by gammadelta T cells. Higher clonality and more expanded CD8+ clones were observed in lesional scalp than in normal scalp, particularly in alopecia totalis/universalis, a finding suggestive of antigenic drive. Scalp clonality and the number of expanded CD8+ clones among the top 100 scalp clones were significantly decreased by tofacitinib. Compared with mice, TCR sequences shared between patients were less clear, possibly partly because of HLA diversity across the patient population. Because the treated cohort was small and had only one nonresponder, larger studies are needed to examine links between baseline CD8+ expansion and response.

From a lookup of the germline V gene, CDR1 and CDR2 are SQVTM and ANQGSEA. V has 6 bases trimmed and J has 3 bases trimmed; junction bases matching no gene number 17. Its CDR3 holds 20 amino acids, cysteine through phenylalanine. The read is trimmed to its CDR3 DNA, 60 bases read in frame from base 1. The sample's treatment or condition label is to be understood as: oral pan-JAK inhibitor, 5-10 mg twice daily. Peripheral blood and lesional scalp punch biopsies were obtained from patients with alopecia areata. After PBMCs were isolated by density centrifugation and stained for CD3, CD4 and CD8, a FACSAria was used to sort CD4+ and CD8+ T cells.

The sequencing used CD4+ T cells sorted from blood, collected between weeks 49 and 50, from a patient treated with tofacitinib. The TCR comes from a human donor with alopecia areata. The chain is made from TRBV29-1 and TRBJ2-2; a stretch of 15 junction bases matches TRBD2. CDR3 region: CSVPISPGLAGGRDTGELFF. The DNA sequence is given as TGCAGCGTCCCAATATCCCCCGGACTAGCGGGGGGGCGAGACACCGGGGAGCTGTTTTTT.